A single sample is the source of the 17 T cell receptor beta chains below, sequenced in a study of shared clonotypes between healthy human individuals. Profiled with immunoSEQ multiplex PCR; TCRdb holds only in-frame clones, not every one. The profile shows more than 2,000,000 clones, roughly 92% of them singletons. Specimen: naive CD4+ T cells sorted from blood. This sample's subset: CD45RA+ positively selected. Receptor source: a man aged 18 to 29 in good health.

The genes are TRBV27 and TRBJ2-3, with unresolved D. The CDR3 length is 14 residues. The V gene's germline CDR1 is MNHEY and CDR2 SMNVEV (reference sequence). V was pared by 8 bases and J by 2 bases, with 14 bases between. CDR3 DNA: TGTGCCAGCTGGTCGAGGAAGGCCACAGATACGCAGTATTTT. Its translation: CASWSRKATDTQYF.

This clone was found once. This chain uses TRBV7-2 with TRBJ2-7; D ambiguous. Trimming removed 1 base from V and 0 bases from J, with 10 bases in between. This CDR3 spans 15 amino acids. Germline V gene sequence: CDR1 SGHTA, CDR2 FQGNSA. CDR3 DNA: TGTGCCAGCAGCTTAGAGGGCTGGGGCTCCTACGAGCAGTACTTC. Its protein product is CASSLEGWGSYEQYF.

This clone was picked up a small number of times. The chain has TRBV6-1 and TRBJ1-5, with a possible D match to TRBD1 (6 bases). The V end was cut by 6 bases, the J end by 6 bases, with 15 bases between. Per the germline V gene, CDR1 is MNHNS and CDR2 is SASEGT. The CDR3 runs 14 residues. In DNA, the CDR3 is TGTGCCAGCAGCCCTACAGGGTTAAGTCAGCCCCAGCATTTT. This sequence encodes CASSPTGLSQPQHF.

The chain couples TRBV2 to TRBJ2-2, with 8 positions matching TRBD1. Germline V gene data show CDR1 as SNHLY and CDR2 as FYNNEI. V trimming: 9 bases; J trimming: 6 bases; junction bases outside the gene matches: 12. The CDR3 contains 15 residues. CDR3 loop: CASLFDRGNPGELFF. In nucleotides, the CDR3 is TGTGCCAGTTTATTCGACAGGGGAAATCCCGGGGAGCTGTTTTTT.

The chain employs TRBV30 and TRBJ2-5; the D is unclear. Germline CDR1 reads GTSNPN; CDR2 reads SVGIG (reference sequence). The germline V and J ends were trimmed by 0 bases and 6 bases, with 8 bases remaining between them. The CDR3 covers 12 residues. DNA for the CDR3: TGTGCCTGGAGTGTGGGAATTCAGACCCAGTACTTC. Its protein is CAWSVGIQTQYF.

The gene calls are TRBV5-6 and TRBJ1-5; TRBD1 agrees at 10 bases. The germline V gene has CDR1 SGHDT and CDR2 YYEEEE. The CDR3 covers 16 residues. V lost 0 bases to trimming and J lost 7 bases; unmatched junction nucleotides: 7. CDR3 sequence reads: CASSLGGTGDAQPQHF. In DNA, the CDR3 is TGTGCCAGCAGCTTGGGTGGGACAGGGGACGCCCAGCCCCAGCATTTT.

This clone was seen only once. This chain joins TRBV7-9 and TRBJ2-1, with 7 bases lining up with TRBD2. Trimming cost V 2 bases and J 6 bases; bases outside gene matches: 4. Germline loops: CDR1 SEHNR, CDR2 FQNEAQ (reference sequence). The CDR3 loop spans 14 amino acids. This CDR3 reads CASSLIGGVNEQFF. In nucleotides, the CDR3 is TGTGCCAGCAGCTTAATTGGGGGGGTCAATGAGCAGTTCTTC.

This chain connects TRBV7-2 to TRBJ2-7; tentatively, D is TRBD2 (5 bases). V dropped 5 bases and J dropped 6 bases, with 8 bases sitting between them. Germline-derived CDR1 and CDR2 are SGHTA and FQGNSA. This CDR3 region has 11 residues. CDR3 nucleotides: TGTGCCAGCAGCGCTAGCCGCGAGCAGTACTTC. It specifies CASSASREQYF.

This rearrangement joins TRBV5-1 to TRBJ2-7, with D possibly TRBD2 on 5 matching bases. V lost 0 bases and J lost 7, with 14 bases in between. The CDR3 length is 14 residues. CDR1 is SGHRS and CDR2 is YFSETQ in the germline V gene. This chain's CDR3 is CASSLAQTSGEQYF. CDR3 sequence (DNA): TGCGCCAGCAGCTTGGCTCAGACCTCGGGGGAGCAGTACTTC.

The chain employs TRBV5-4 and TRBJ1-1, with unresolved D. Trimming took off 3 bases at V and 3 bases at J, with 12 bases between the two ends. The CDR3 totals 14 residues. In germline, CDR1 is SGHNT, CDR2 YYREEE (reference sequence). The CDR3 bases are TGTGCCAGCAGCTCTGCGGTTAGGGACACTGAAGCTTTCTTT. Protein: CASSSAVRDTEAFF.

V is TRBV9 and J is TRBJ2-1, with TRBD2 matching 7 bases. Per the germline V gene, CDR1 is SGDLS and CDR2 is YYNGEE. With V trimmed by 0 bases and J by 2 bases, 8 bases remained unmatched. The CDR3 spans 17 residues. The CDR3, as DNA: TGTGCCAGCAGCGTAGATGTGCGGGGGAGACCCTACAATGAGCAGTTCTTC. It is translated as CASSVDVRGRPYNEQFF.

The chain carries TRBV27 and TRBJ1-1; 10 positions agree with TRBD1. The CDR3 length is 15 residues. In germline, CDR1 is MNHEY, CDR2 SMNVEV (reference sequence). V gave up 7 bases and J gave up 6 bases; unmatched junction bases: 11. DNA for the CDR3: TGTGCCAGCATCATAAGACAGGGGGCCGGAGCTGAAGCTTTCTTT. It codes for CASIIRQGAGAEAFF.

The gene calls are TRBV6-5 and TRBJ1-1; D may be TRBD1 (5 bases). V lost 6 bases, J lost 6 bases, and 17 bases lay in between. CDR1 MNHEY and CDR2 SVGAGI come from the germline V gene. The CDR3 covers 14 residues. The CDR3 loop is CASRPWGGDPEAFF. The DNA for the CDR3 is TGTGCCAGCAGACCCTGGGGGGGGGACCCTGAAGCTTTCTTT.

The rearrangement links TRBV30 to TRBJ2-5, with 9 bases that match TRBD1. The CDR3 consists of 14 residues. With 5 bases clipped from V and 5 bases from J, the junction kept 9 bases outside the gene matches. The germline gives CDR1 GTSNPN, CDR2 SVGIG (reference sequence). The CDR3 is CAWGRTGARETQYF. The CDR3 DNA sequence: TGTGCCTGGGGTAGGACAGGGGCCAGGGAGACCCAGTACTTC. Using reference TRBV30 and TRBJ2-5 for the parts outside the CDR3, the full variable domain is SQTIHQWPATLVQPVGSPLSLECTVEGTSNPNLYWYRQAAGRGLQLLFYSVGIGQISSEVPQNLSASRPQDRQFILSSKKLLLSDSGFYLCAWGRTGARETQYFGPGTRLLVL.

V gene TRBV11-3 combines with J gene TRBJ2-3; 7 bases match TRBD2. V lost 5 bases, J lost 3 bases, and 8 bases stayed unmatched. Germline V lookup: CDR1 SGHNT, CDR2 YENEEA. The CDR3 extends over 15 amino acids. CDR3 in amino acids: CASSPGGRETDTQYF. CDR3 in DNA: TGTGCCAGCAGCCCCGGCGGGAGAGAGACAGATACGCAGTATTTT.

This clone was found a few times. This sequence joins TRBV10-1 and TRBJ1-5, with D unresolved. V shed 2 bases and J shed 10 bases, with 6 bases lying between them. Germline V gives CDR1 WNHNN, CDR2 SYGVQD (reference sequence). The CDR3 spans 11 residues. CDR3 DNA sequence: TGCGCCAGCAGTGAGCCTTCCCCCCAGCATTTT. Translated: CASSEPSPQHF.

This clone has a single count. Different DNA sequences within this sample yield the same CDR3. This rearrangement joins TRBV7-2 to TRBJ1-1, with D unclear. From germline, CDR1 is SGHTA and CDR2 FQGNSA. The CDR3 totals 14 residues. V dropped 0 bases and J dropped 2 bases, with 7 bases sitting between them. CDR3 nucleotides: TGTGCCAGCAGCTTAGCGCTGGCCAACACTGAAGCTTTCTTT. The encoded protein is CASSLALANTEAFF. Looking up the rest from reference TRBV7-2 and TRBJ1-1 gives the full variable domain: GAGVSQSPSNKVTEKGKDVELRCDPISGHTALYWYRQSLGQGLEFLIYFQGNSAPDKSGLPSDRFSAERTGGSVSTLTIQRTQQEDSAVYLCASSLALANTEAFFGQGTRLTVV.